The 13 T cell receptor beta chains below come from one sample, sequenced in a study of cytomegalovirus exposure and HLA in healthy donors. The protocol was immunoSEQ multiplex PCR, while the TCRdb copy is restricted to in-frame clones and leaves out a portion. The sample consists of fewer than 400,000 clones, over 75% of them appearing once. The sequenced sample was PBMCs. The receptors here all came from a man aged 30-40 years in good health and CMV-seronegative.

This chain links TRBV5-1 with TRBJ1-2; D is unresolved. The CDR3 extends over 13 amino acids. Germline CDR1 is SGHRS and CDR2 is YFSETQ. V lost 0 bases and J lost 3, with 6 bases in between. The CDR3 region has the DNA TGCGCCAGCAGCTTGGCAGTCTACTATGGCTACACCTTC. Translating it yields CASSLAVYYGYTF.

The chain links TRBV10-1 to TRBJ1-2, with 7 bases fitting TRBD1. This CDR3 is built from 14 residues. Losses at the gene ends were 0 bases for V and 6 bases for J; bases not matched to a gene: 4. Germline V gene sequence: CDR1 WNHNN, CDR2 SYGVQD (reference sequence). CDR3 nucleotides: TGCGCCAGCAGTGAGTCGCGACAGGGACATGGCTACACCTTC. It yields the protein CASSESRQGHGYTF.

The chain joins TRBV28 to TRBJ2-7; TRBD1 aligns across 7 bases. V gave up 5 bases and J gave up 3 bases; unmatched junction bases: 16. The CDR3 sequence is 17 residues long. Germline V gene lookup returns CDR1 MDHEN and CDR2 SYDVKM. Here the CDR3 reads CASSPPRQGMFLYEQYF. CDR3 sequence (DNA): TGTGCCAGCAGTCCCCCCCGACAGGGAATGTTTCTCTACGAGCAGTACTTC.

This clone was seen only once. The V gene is TRBV5-1, the J gene TRBJ1-2; tentative D call: TRBD1 (6 bases). Germline-derived CDR1 and CDR2 are SGHRS and YFSETQ. This CDR3 is 15 amino acids long. V lost 0 bases and J lost 0, with 9 bases in between. The chain's CDR3 is CASSLEAGANYGYTF. The CDR3 region has the DNA TGCGCCAGCAGCTTGGAGGCAGGGGCTAACTATGGCTACACCTTC.

The chain combines TRBV29-1 with TRBJ1-4; a possible D gene is TRBD1 (5 bases). Germline-derived CDR1 and CDR2 are SQVTM and ANQGSEA. The CDR3 consists of 13 residues. Trimming left V 4 bases short and J 3 bases short, with 9 bases between. CDR3 nucleotide sequence: TGCAGCGTTGCCAGGGTCGCTAATGAAAAACTGTTTTTT. Amino acids: CSVARVANEKLFF.

This chain uses TRBV11-1 with TRBJ1-5; 11 bases match TRBD1. The CDR3 runs 17 residues. Germline V gene lookup returns CDR1 SGHAT and CDR2 FQDESV (reference sequence). Losses at the gene ends were 5 bases for V and 2 bases for J; bases not matched to a gene: 8. DNA of the CDR3: TGTGCCAGCAGCCCATCCGGGACAGGGGGTTGCAATCAGCCCCAGCATTTT. This translates into CASSPSGTGGCNQPQHF.

The rearrangement joins TRBV4-3 to TRBJ2-1; TRBD2 aligns across 13 bases. CDR1 LGHNA and CDR2 YSLEER come from the germline V gene. The trim removed 5 bases at V and 9 bases at J, leaving 7 bases unmatched. This CDR3 is built from 15 residues. The CDR3 loop is CASSSGLAGRSEQFF. For the CDR3, the DNA is TGCGCCAGCAGCTCGGGACTAGCGGGGAGGAGTGAGCAGTTCTTC.

This clone was seen a single time. The chain recombines TRBV13 with TRBJ2-1; 9 bases line up with TRBD1. CDR1 is PRHDT and CDR2 is FYEKMQ in the germline V gene (reference sequence). The CDR3 contains 16 residues. The junction had 6 bases not matched to a gene; V was cut back by 2 bases and J by 4 bases. CDR3 nucleotides: TGTGCCAGCAGCTTACACCCCGACAGGGGGTACAATGAGCAGTTCTTC. It translates to CASSLHPDRGYNEQFF.

A note on this clone: Other nucleotide sequences in the sample specify the same CDR3. The rearrangement links TRBV27 to TRBJ1-6; TRBD1 matches at 9 bases. This CDR3 has 15 residues. V shed 4 bases and J 10 bases; nucleotides not matched to a gene: 8. Germline CDR1 reads MNHEY; CDR2 reads SMNVEV (reference sequence). The CDR3 here is CASSSPGQGWSPLHF. CDR3 nucleotides: TGTGCCAGCAGTTCCCCGGGACAGGGATGGTCACCCCTCCACTTT.

The V and J genes are TRBV2 and TRBJ1-4; D possibly corresponds to TRBD1 (5 bases). Looked up from germline, CDR1 is SNHLY and CDR2 is FYNNEI. The CDR3 is 15 residues long. Trimming took 3 bases from V and 3 from J, leaving 11 bases between them. Here the CDR3 DNA reads TGTGCCAGCAGTGACCGGACACGGTCTAATGAAAAACTGTTTTTT. Translating it yields CASSDRTRSNEKLFF.

The chain uses TRBV27 and TRBJ2-1; 11 nucleotides agree with TRBD1. The germline V gene has CDR1 MNHEY and CDR2 SMNVEV (reference sequence). The V and J ends lost 0 bases and 6 bases, in that order; junction bases with no gene match: 1. The CDR3 consists of 15 residues. The chain's CDR3 is CASSLSGTGGNEQFF. The CDR3 nucleotides read TGTGCCAGCAGTTTATCAGGGACAGGGGGCAATGAGCAGTTCTTC.

The chain joins TRBV7-9 to TRBJ1-1; D not certain. The CDR3 runs 15 residues. V lost 6 bases, J lost 4 bases, and 18 bases lay in between. Germline values: CDR1 SEHNR, CDR2 FQNEAQ (reference sequence). CDR3 in DNA: TGTGCCAGCAGTCCCTCGTGGGCAGGTGTCACTGAAGCTTTCTTT. Amino acids: CASSPSWAGVTEAFF.

The chain uses TRBV5-1 and TRBJ1-1, with 7 positions matching TRBD1. Germline V gene sequence: CDR1 SGHRS, CDR2 YFSETQ. The CDR3 totals 16 residues. V shed 4 bases and J 2 bases; nucleotides not matched to a gene: 11. CDR3: CASSPAGTDVNTEAFF. In DNA, the CDR3 is TGCGCCAGCAGCCCGGCCGGGACAGACGTTAACACTGAAGCTTTCTTT. Looking up the rest from reference TRBV5-1 and TRBJ1-1 gives the full variable domain: KAGVTQTPRYLIKTRGQQVTLSCSPISGHRSVSWYQQTPGQGLQFLFEYFSETQRNKGNFPGRFSGRQFSNSRSEMNVSTLELGDSALYLCASSPAGTDVNTEAFFGQGTRLTVV.